This T cell receptor beta chain appears in the sequencing data of a study of human T cells and chemical hapten exposure. The overall study: Among samples, TCR yields varied mainly because of small differences in pooled library volume.

TCRdb used MiXCR to reprocess the RACE reads, holding one entry per CDR3 protein. The sample includes about 360,000 distinct CDR3 sequences, 4.8% seen only once; the top ten take 2% to 2.5%. The sample holds many counts of this clonotype. This CDR3 is 12 amino acids long. Germline CDR1 and CDR2: SGDLS and YYNGEE. V shed 7 bases and J shed 4 bases, with 10 bases lying between them. Time point defined: patch test 1, 2 weeks after DPC sensitization. Treatment reported: therapeutic diphenylcyclopropenone sensitization with weekly scalp DPC. The rearrangement uses TRBV9 and TRBJ2-3, with TRBD1 as a possible D gene (5 bases). The sequence derives from a woman aged 45-60 years with alopecia areata. Some clones in this sample may be carry-over from other donors' samples. The specimen was whole blood, collected in connection with sensitization to the hapten diphenylcyclopropenone (DPC). This CDR3 is CASQGAADTQYF. The CDR3 DNA sequence: TGTGCCAGCCAAGGGGCGGCAGATACGCAGTATTTT.